The following is a T cell receptor (beta chain) sequence with its context. The antigen remains undetermined. The immunoSEQ assay was v3.0, run at survey level. The table came from immunoSEQ multiplex PCR; TCRdb's copy has only in-frame clones and leaves some out. Here the sample spans 25,000 to 30,000 clones, around nine tenths being singletons. The germline V and J ends were trimmed by 0 bases and 4 bases, with 19 bases remaining between them. The CDR3 contains 19 residues. Germline loops: CDR1 ENHRY, CDR2 SYGVKD. The data stem from a study of long-term antiretroviral therapy in people with HIV. Each contributor possessed a minimum of one pre-ART and a minimum of two post-ART PBMC samples. Study outcomes and limitations: ART was followed by higher diversity that remained below transplant donor controls. In HIV, the repertoires covered a tighter span of CDR3 lengths than in controls. Regardless of time point, clones expanded before ART dominated the repertoire.

This sequence was found in a woman aged 18-30 years with HIV. The sequences come from unsorted PBMCs, collected 1.8 years after starting antiretroviral therapy. The chain uses TRBV10-3 and TRBJ2-6; possible D gene TRBD2, 5 bases. CDR3 residues: CAISESPGLLGAGANVLTF. The CDR3 region has the DNA TGTGCCATCAGTGAGTCTCCAGGACTCCTCGGAGCGGGGGCCAACGTCCTGACTTTC.